This TCR beta chain is from a study of blood T cell repertoires in COVID-19. At the level of the study: Samples came from the United States, Italy and Spain, spanning acute and convalescent COVID-19. Nucleic acid was either cDNA or gDNA, and it came from T cells, B-cell-depleted T cells, or PBMCs.

As processed by the authors: Researchers report that nucleated cell counts were estimated from reference gene primer amplification. Here immunoSEQ multiplex PCR was the method, and the copy in TCRdb shows in-frame clones only, minus some. V and J calls and clone size are given by that table; D and trimming were obtained from the DNA. Of 280,000 or so clones listed, 89% are singletons. The CDR3 has 13 residues. Per germline, CDR1 SNHLY and CDR2 FYNNEI. V lost 7 bases and J lost 7; bases outside the gene matches: 7. The TCR was taken from a woman aged 60-75 years with acute or convalescent COVID-19. The chain employs TRBV2 and TRBJ1-1; 9 nucleotides agree with TRBD1. Material: peripheral blood. The CDR3 region is CASMGQGVGEAFF. The CDR3 DNA follows: TGTGCCAGCATGGGACAGGGAGTTGGTGAAGCTTTCTTT.